This is a list of T cell receptor beta chains from one sample in a study of T cells after yellow fever vaccination. A single record per CDR3 protein comes from TCRdb applying MiXCR to the 5' RACE reads. The data hold 550,000 or so distinct CDR3 sequences, with roughly a fifth observed a single time. The material sequenced was PBMCs, taken 15 days after the yellow fever booster vaccination. The receptors here all came from a man aged 25 to 45 who received the YFV17D yellow fever vaccine. The conserved cysteine and the conserved F or W are not part of the CDR3 here.

v_gene	j_gene	CDR3aa
TRBV6-2/TRBV6-3	TRBJ1-1	ASSLRVGAEAF
TRBV29-1	TRBJ2-3	SVEMTSGGGTQY
TRBV27	TRBJ1-2	ASSFNSNYGYT
TRBV27	TRBJ2-5	ASSPAMGQLETQY
TRBV7-2	TRBJ2-1	ASSASGQGLGEQF
TRBV3-1	TRBJ1-4	ASSQSGTGGLLKLF
TRBV7-2	TRBJ1-1	ASSSQMNTEAF
TRBV16	TRBJ1-1	ASRANRGKGTEAF
TRBV5-1	TRBJ2-1	ASSTGLAGGRNEQF
TRBV12-3/TRBV12-4	TRBJ2-1	ASKAGVIGGEQF
TRBV5-1	TRBJ1-1	ASSTGQMNTEAF
TRBV5-5	TRBJ1-1	ASSFGSGGATEAF
TRBV9	TRBJ2-1	ASSVAAEQF
TRBV23-1	TRBJ2-5	ASSFGTRRQETQY
TRBV20-1	TRBJ2-5	SASLGGEETQY
TRBV5-6	TRBJ2-3	ASSLTSGSVDTQY
TRBV19	TRBJ2-1	ASSISPSSYNEQF
TRBV5-4	TRBJ2-7	ASRSDRGSPYEQY
TRBV18	TRBJ2-1	ASSTTGTVYNEQF
TRBV7-8	TRBJ2-5	ASSSPGQEETQY
TRBV29-1	TRBJ2-1	SVVPGGNEQF
TRBV20-1	TRBJ2-3	SARVFSGRGDTQY
TRBV10-3	TRBJ2-5	AISTLTGEETQY
TRBV18	TRBJ2-2	ASSHTTGELF
TRBV20-1	TRBJ2-5	SAFGTGAETQY
TRBV5-1	TRBJ2-3	ASSLRRGTDTQY
TRBV7-6	TRBJ2-7	ASSLSSRDEQY
TRBV3-1	TRBJ2-7	ASSPGGTSEQY
TRBV24-1	TRBJ2-1	ATSDFQNNEQF
TRBV5-1	TRBJ2-3	ASSLEFGTDY
TRBV6-5	TRBJ2-7	ASSYTYRGYEQY
TRBV20-1	TRBJ1-5	SASMSGSSFNQPQH
TRBV7-2	TRBJ2-1	ASSLATATYNEQF
TRBV20-1	TRBJ2-1	SAFLAGGNEQF
TRBV29-1	TRBJ1-6	SVRQGDSPLH
TRBV20-1	TRBJ1-1	SASSMDRGNTEAF
TRBV27	TRBJ2-7	ASSLPGTGGSTEQY
TRBV5-8	TRBJ2-3	ASRPGLAGWDTQY
TRBV5-1	TRBJ1-1	ASMDRKNTEAF
TRBV2	TRBJ2-3	ASRVNTDTQY
TRBV7-8	TRBJ1-1	ASRQGFMNTEAF
TRBV5-1	TRBJ2-5	ATSRTINVETQY
TRBV12-3/TRBV12-4	TRBJ2-1	ASSFRSLATSYNEQF
TRBV5-1	TRBJ2-7	ASSLDVEQY
TRBV29-1	TRBJ1-2	SVPLTNNYGYT
TRBV20-1	TRBJ2-3	RASGQDLFDTQY
TRBV12-3/TRBV12-4	TRBJ1-1	ASSIRQGALTEAF
TRBV5-1	TRBJ2-3	ASSLEDRRADTQY
TRBV20-1	TRBJ2-1	SARPAADEQF
TRBV4-3	TRBJ2-7	ASSQGWARGRAYEQY
TRBV20-1	TRBJ2-7	SASPMVVYEQY
TRBV29-1	TRBJ1-5	SVGGNNQPQH
TRBV20-1	TRBJ2-2	SAGGTNTGELF